This TCR beta chain was identified in a study of blood T cell repertoires in COVID-19 (TCRdb year 2020). Regarding the complete study: Samples from collaborators originated in the United States, Italy and Spain and spanned both the acute and convalescent phases of COVID-19. The sample metadata nearly always contained a de-identified subject ID, COVID-19 status, age in years and sex. Samples came from the ongoing ImmuneRACE study (first 160 participants) plus 1,254 subjects from 6 global collaborators. The material from the prospective study consisted of cDNA or gDNA derived from T cells, B-cell-depleted T cells, or PBMCs. The repertoires were made available in a free public database intended to serve as a resource for research on the immune response to SARS-CoV-2. Subjects who had been exposed to COVID-19, were actively infected with it, or had recovered from it provided the deeply sampled blood TCRbeta repertoires that made up the dataset. Where HLA class I and class II types were available, the types were taken from metadata supplied by the sample provider, not from assay-based typing. Summary of the overall study and its limitations: The quantity of clinical and demographic metadata differed by source and by participant and was supplied without curation.

In the case of this clone: No antigen is known for it. The sample holds no much larger clone one base away, and base qualities are not on file.

The immunoSEQ Assay, a bias-controlled multiplex PCR, was used to amplify TCRbeta CDR3 regions from genomic DNA. Concerning the study's data processing: Within the assay, amplification of reference gene primers was used to estimate how many nucleated cells each sample contained. To quantify the absolute abundance of each unique TCRbeta CDR3 rearrangement, sequence reads were collapsed and filtered. For each sample, productive Simpson clonality was calculated as the square root of Simpson's diversity index over productive rearrangements. TCRdb took over this immuneACCESS table, retaining in-frame rearrangements with V and J assigned. Such tables are incomplete; in checked studies, under half of the missing clones stem from an unresolved V gene, and the remainder is unexplained. For V, J and clone size, that table is used; D and trimming come from the DNA. The sample profile shows more than 130,000 clones; approximately 84% of them were found once. The ten top clones hold over 7.5% of the sample.

From its cysteine to its phenylalanine, the CDR3 spans 19 amino acids. CDR3 DNA is the only sequence kept; it has 57 bases, read in frame from the first base. For CDR1 and CDR2, the germline V gene lists MNHEY and SVGEGT. V is shortened by 2 bases, J by 2 bases, and the region joining them spans 22 bases. Collaborating institutions collected whole blood in K2EDTA tubes following their own protocols. Collaborator samples were shipped for TCRbeta analysis as frozen whole blood, isolated PBMCs, or DNA extracted from either sample type. The chain uses TRBV6-2 or TRBV6-3 and TRBJ1-5; no D gene call is confident. The sequence was collected from an elderly woman in a cohort sampled during active or convalescent COVID-19. Sequencing was done on a sample of peripheral blood. The bases read TGTGCCAGCAGTTACGGTAGAGCAAGAGATATTCGGGGCAATCAGCCCCAGCATTTT. This translates into CASSYGRARDIRGNQPQHF.